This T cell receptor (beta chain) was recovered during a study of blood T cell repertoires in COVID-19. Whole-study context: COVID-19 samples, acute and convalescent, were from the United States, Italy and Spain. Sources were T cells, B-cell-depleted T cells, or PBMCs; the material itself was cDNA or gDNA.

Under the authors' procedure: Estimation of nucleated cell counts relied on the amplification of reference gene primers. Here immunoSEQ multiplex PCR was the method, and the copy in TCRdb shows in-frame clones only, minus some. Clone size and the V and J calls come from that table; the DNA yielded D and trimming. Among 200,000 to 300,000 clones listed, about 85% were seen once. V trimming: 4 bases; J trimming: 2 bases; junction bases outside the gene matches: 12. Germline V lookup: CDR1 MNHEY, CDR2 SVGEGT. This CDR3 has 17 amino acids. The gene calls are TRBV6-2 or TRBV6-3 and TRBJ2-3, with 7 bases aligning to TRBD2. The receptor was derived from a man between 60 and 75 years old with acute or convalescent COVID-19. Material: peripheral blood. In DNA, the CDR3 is TGTGCCAGCAGTTCCCAAGTTCCCCTAGCGGCCACAGATACGCAGTATTTT. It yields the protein CASSSQVPLAATDTQYF.